Each of the 15 T cell receptor beta chains below was sequenced from the same sample in a study of T-cell reconstitution after alpha-beta-depleted transplantation in children. Unique molecular identifiers were used to barcode this TCRbeta library. TCRdb passed the PCR reads through MiXCR, listing each CDR3 protein once. The sample yields hundreds of thousands of distinct CDR3 sequences, roughly 17% seen once. This specimen consisted of PBMCs from the stem cell graft donor, obtained from the stem cell graft. Receptors originate from a human donor who donated a stem cell graft to a child with acute myeloid leukemia.

This clonotype was observed at least ten times. This sequence joins TRBV4-3 and TRBJ2-1, with a possible D match to TRBD1 (5 bases). Between the trimmed V and J ends, which lost 1 base and 8 bases, there was a span of 9 bases. The CDR3 has 13 residues. Germline loops: CDR1 LGHNA, CDR2 YSLEER. CDR3 residues: CASSQGGRDEQFF. CDR3 DNA sequence: TGCGCCAGCAGCCAAGGGGGCAGGGATGAGCAGTTCTTC.

This clonotype was detected a few times. The chain combines TRBV24-1 with TRBJ1-1; possible D gene TRBD1, 5 bases. The V gene's germline CDR1 is KGHDR and CDR2 SFDVKD. The CDR3 is 13 residues long. Trimming took 5 bases from V and 3 from J, leaving 9 bases between them. CDR3 DNA: TGTGCCACCAGTGGGGGCGAGTACACTGAAGCTTTCTTT. This encodes CATSGGEYTEAFF.

This clonotype was counted at least ten times. V usage is TRBV7-9 and J usage is TRBJ1-2; D not resolved. Germline loops: CDR1 SEHNR, CDR2 FQNEAQ (reference sequence). This CDR3 has 12 amino acids. V dropped 6 bases and J dropped 2 bases, with 7 bases sitting between them. CDR3 protein: CASRTANYGYTF. In DNA form, the CDR3 reads TGTGCCAGCAGGACGGCCAACTATGGCTACACCTTC.

In its sample, this clonotype was seen once. The rearrangement links TRBV7-2 to TRBJ2-6, with D uncertain. The CDR3 runs to 14 residues. CDR1 SGHTA and CDR2 FQGNSA come from the germline V gene. V was clipped by 10 bases and J by 2 bases, with 12 bases between them. The DNA for the CDR3 is TGTGCCACCCGCGTGCGTGCTGGGGCCAACGTCCTGACTTTC. Residues: CATRVRAGANVLTF. Full variable domain (outside the CDR3, taken from reference TRBV7-2 and TRBJ2-6): GAGVSQSPSNKVTEKGKDVELRCDPISGHTALYWYRQSLGQGLEFLIYFQGNSAPDKSGLPSDRFSAERTGGSVSTLTIQRTQQEDSAVYLCATRVRAGANVLTFGAGSRLTVL.

This clonotype was counted at least ten times. V gene TRBV20-1 combines with J gene TRBJ2-1; 7 bases match TRBD2. In germline, CDR1 is DFQATT, CDR2 SNEGSKA (reference sequence). This CDR3 has 15 amino acids. The V and J ends lost 4 bases and 1 base, in that order; junction bases with no gene match: 7. The CDR3 nucleotides read TGCAGTGCTAATGGACTAGGGAGATCCTACAATGAGCAGTTCTTC. Protein product: CSANGLGRSYNEQFF.

The chain has TRBV7-2 and TRBJ1-1; no clear D gene. Trimming removed 5 bases at V and 4 bases at J, with 14 bases between. The CDR3 sequence is 14 residues long. CDR1 SGHTA and CDR2 FQGNSA come from the germline V gene. This CDR3 is CASSRDQAITEAFF. The CDR3 DNA follows: TGTGCCAGCAGCCGCGATCAGGCAATCACTGAAGCTTTCTTT.

The chain employs TRBV29-1 and TRBJ2-1, with 11 nucleotides matching TRBD2. The germline V gene has CDR1 SQVTM and CDR2 ANQGSEA. The CDR3 consists of 14 residues. With V trimmed by 5 bases and J by 6 bases, 6 bases remained unmatched. The CDR3: CSVLIAGGRNEQFF. Written as DNA, the CDR3 is TGCAGCGTTCTTATAGCGGGGGGGCGCAATGAGCAGTTCTTC.

This clonotype was counted between two and nine times. The J gene is TRBJ2-7, the V gene TRBV24-1; TRBD2 might be the D (6 bases). Germline CDR1 is KGHDR and CDR2 is SFDVKD. CDR3 length: 12 amino acids. Trimming removed 7 bases at V and 5 bases at J, with 11 bases between. As DNA, the CDR3 is TGTGCCACCAGGCGGGAATGGAACGAGCAGTACGTC. It translates to CATRREWNEQYV.

The V call is TRBV4-3, the J call TRBJ2-7, with D maybe TRBD1 (6 bases). Trimming shortened V by 3 bases and J by 5 bases, and 14 bases separated the two germline ends. CDR1 and CDR2 from the germline V gene are LGHNA and YSLEER. This CDR3 spans 14 amino acids. Here the CDR3 reads CASSQRQGFHEQYF. The DNA of the CDR3 is TGCGCCAGCAGCCAGCGCCAGGGGTTTCACGAGCAGTACTTC.

This clonotype was counted ten times or more. This CDR3 is CSVLGSGANVLTF. The CDR3 DNA follows: TGCAGCGTTCTGGGCTCTGGGGCCAACGTCCTGACTTTC. J is TRBJ2-6 and V is TRBV29-1; no firm D call. This CDR3 has 13 amino acids. The V gene's germline CDR1 is SQVTM and CDR2 ANQGSEA. Trimming cost V 5 bases and J 0 bases, with 5 bases left between them. The whole variable domain, filled in from reference TRBV29-1 and TRBJ2-6, reads SAVISQKPSRDICQRGTSLTIQCQVDSQVTMMFWYRQQPGQSLTLIATANQGSEATYESGFVIDKFPISRPNLTFSTLTVSNMSPEDSSIYLCSVLGSGANVLTFGAGSRLTVL.

V gene TRBV7-2 combines with J gene TRBJ1-1; TRBD1 agrees at 7 bases. The V gene end was trimmed by 5 bases and the J gene end by 5 bases; junction bases not matched to a gene: 14. The CDR3 has 16 residues. Germline V CDR1 and CDR2: SGHTA, FQGNSA. In nucleotides, the CDR3 is TGTGCCAGCAGCACCTCCGGGACAGCAGTACCAACTGAAGCTTTCTTT. It specifies CASSTSGTAVPTEAFF.

This clonotype was counted at least ten times. The chain combines TRBV12-3 or TRBV12-4 with TRBJ2-3, with D perhaps TRBD1 (6 bases). V was clipped by 5 bases and J by 0 bases, with 18 bases between them. The CDR3 is 17 residues long. The DNA for the CDR3 is TGTGCCAGCAGTCTCCCAGGGGCGGTGGTTAGCACAGATACGCAGTATTTT. Translating gives CASSLPGAVVSTDTQYF.

This clonotype was counted ten times or more. CDR3 amino acids: CASSQGQGDPYYEQYV. For the CDR3, the DNA is TGTGCCAGCAGCCAGGGACAGGGGGACCCCTATTACGAGCAGTACGTC. The chain links TRBV28 to TRBJ2-7; 11 bases match TRBD1. Trimming at V came to 6 bases and at J to 4 bases, leaving 11 bases not matched to a gene. The germline V gene encodes CDR1 MDHEN and CDR2 SYDVKM. The CDR3 spans 16 residues.

The CDR3 DNA follows: TGTGCCAGCAGCTCTCCGGGACGGCGCTCTGGGGCCAACGTCCTGACTTTC. It encodes CASSSPGRRSGANVLTF. This chain connects TRBV7-9 to TRBJ2-6; D may be TRBD1 or TRBD2 (5 bases each). The V end lost 4 bases, the J end lost 0 bases, and 13 bases lay between the germline ends. Per germline, CDR1 SEHNR and CDR2 FQNEAQ (reference sequence). The CDR3 extends over 17 amino acids.

In its sample, this clonotype was seen many times. This chain links TRBV6-5 with TRBJ1-5; D remains ambiguous. This CDR3 spans 14 amino acids. Germline lookup yields CDR1 MNHEY and CDR2 SVGAGI. Trimming took 4 bases from V and 4 from J, leaving 11 bases between them. CDR3 sequence: CASSSLTLNQPQHF. For the CDR3, the DNA is TGTGCCAGCAGTTCTCTAACGTTAAATCAGCCCCAGCATTTT.